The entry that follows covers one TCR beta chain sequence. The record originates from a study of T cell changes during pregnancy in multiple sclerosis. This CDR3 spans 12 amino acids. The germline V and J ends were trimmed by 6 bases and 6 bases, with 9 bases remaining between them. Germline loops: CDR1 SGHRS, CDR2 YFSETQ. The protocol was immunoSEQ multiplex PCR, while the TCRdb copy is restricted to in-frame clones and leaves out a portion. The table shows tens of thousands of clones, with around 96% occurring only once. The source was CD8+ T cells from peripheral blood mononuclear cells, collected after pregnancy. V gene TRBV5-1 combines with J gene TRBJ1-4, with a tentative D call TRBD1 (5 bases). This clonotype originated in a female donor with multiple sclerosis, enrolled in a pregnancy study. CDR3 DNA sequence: TGCGCCAGCAAAGGGGATGATGAAAAACTGTTTTTT. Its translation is CASKGDDEKLFF.